These T cell receptor beta chains were read from a single sample in a study of cytomegalovirus exposure and HLA in healthy donors. Clones were read by immunoSEQ multiplex PCR, and TCRdb kept only the in-frame ones, dropping some. The table lists 180,000 or so clones, 75% of them singletons. The material sequenced was PBMCs. The receptors shown here come from a woman in her thirties or forties in good health and CMV-seropositive. The CDR3 runs from the conserved cysteine through the conserved F or W.

>TRBJ2-2|TRBV6-1
CASSLGLANTGELFF
>TRBJ2-7|TRBV6-6
CASSRLGQTQGYEQYF
>TRBJ2-4|TRBV7-9
CASSDRDRGGKNIQYF
>TRBJ2-2|TRBV2
CASSRGNTGELFF
>TRBJ2-1|TRBV27
CASSFPSGGGNEQFF
>TRBJ1-1|TRBV14
CASSQEGGVEYTEAFF
>TRBJ1-1|TRBV9
CASSRTDYMNTEAFF
>TRBJ1-1|TRBV11-2
CASSLAQFEAFF
>TRBJ2-7|TRBV6-5
CASSLGHSLPYEQYF
>TRBJ2-7|TRBV28
CASRTGYEQYF
>TRBJ2-3|TRBV28
CASSPLTGGIADTQYF
>TRBJ2-2|TRBV11-2
CASSLGGHGELFF
>TRBJ2-7|TRBV6-6
CASSYRDRTYEQYF
>TRBJ2-7|TRBV6-5
CASSRDTSYEQYF
>TRBJ2-1|TRBV19
CASSMGQGYNEQFF
>TRBJ2-3|TRBV9
CASSAPGLAGYTSTDTQYF
>TRBJ2-7|TRBV6-1
CASSRLLTGGNEQYF
>TRBJ2-7|TRBV6-5
CASSYSSRQIYEQYF
>TRBJ2-5|TRBV28
CASSKTSGEETQYF
>TRBJ2-1|TRBV29-1
CSVDLGQGSHNEQFF
>TRBJ1-2|TRBV28
CASSLSQANYGYTF
>TRBJ2-1|TRBV27
CASTPGLAGVAYNEQFF
>TRBJ2-5|TRBV5-1
CASSFDSGGEETQYF
>TRBJ2-7|TRBV5-1
CASSLTTGTYEQYF
>TRBJ1-3|TRBV19
CASRDRGPAGNTIYF
>TRBJ1-1|TRBV19
CASSIQGQIGAFF
>TRBJ1-3|TRBV7-2
CASSLVAGGVDTIYF
>TRBJ1-5|TRBV7-8
CASSWDRGSRNQPQHF
>TRBJ1-5|TRBV6-1
CASSEGNREQPQHF
>TRBJ1-2|TRBV28
CASRTVPANYGYTF
>TRBJ2-3|TRBV30
CAWSVTGDTDTQYF
>TRBJ2-1|TRBV5-4
CASTLELAGGNNEQFF
>TRBJ1-5|TRBV11-2
CASSQEGGNQPQHF
>TRBJ2-5|TRBV6-6
CASRAGGNQGGTQYF
>TRBJ2-3|TRBV7-9
CASSPRGGPTDTQYF
>TRBJ2-3|TRBV21-1
CASSKVTESSTDTQYF